The next 27 T cell receptor beta chains were all read from a single sample in a study of STAT5B mutations in CD4+ large granular lymphocyte leukemia. The assay was immunoSEQ multiplex PCR, and TCRdb's table has in-frame clones only and misses some. Among approximately 30,000 clones, about four fifths were seen once, and the ten largest hold approximately 2.8%. Sequencing was carried out using CD4+ T cells from blood buffy coats. The receptors derive from a human donor in good health.

This clone occurred a few times. The chain links TRBV28 to TRBJ1-1, with D unresolved. CDR3 length: 14 residues. The ends were cut back, 3 bases at V and 7 bases at J, with 15 bases in the middle. Germline V gives CDR1 MDHEN, CDR2 SYDVKM. The CDR3 here is CASSLGLKVDEAFF. CDR3 in DNA: TGTGCCAGCAGTTTGGGGTTGAAGGTAGATGAAGCTTTCTTT.

The chain is built from TRBV7-9 and TRBJ1-5; D uncertain. The CDR3 is 15 residues long. V lost 1 base and J 1 base, leaving 8 bases between the germline ends. CDR1 and CDR2 from the germline V gene are SEHNR and FQNEAQ (reference sequence). The CDR3 DNA is TGTGCCAGCAGCTTAGAACCGGGCAGCAATCAGCCCCAGCATTTT. Translated, it gives CASSLEPGSNQPQHF.

This sequence joins TRBV5-5 and TRBJ2-7, with D possibly being TRBD2 (6 bases). This CDR3 has 14 residues. Germline CDR1 reads SGHKS; CDR2 reads YYEKEE (reference sequence). Trimming cost V 2 bases and J 0 bases, with 9 bases left between them. The CDR3 sequence: CASSFSGLSYEQYF. The CDR3 nucleotides are TGTGCCAGCAGCTTTTCGGGACTCTCCTACGAGCAGTACTTC.

The V gene is TRBV18, the J gene TRBJ2-7; 9 nucleotides agree with TRBD2. Germline V gene lookup returns CDR1 KGHSH and CDR2 LQKENI. This CDR3 has 15 amino acids. The J segment lost 5 bases and the V segment lost 3 bases, leaving 8 bases of the junction unmatched. Written as DNA, the CDR3 is TGTGCCAGCTCACCGGGCGGGGGGGCTTTTGACGAGCAGTACTTC. Translation: CASSPGGGAFDEQYF. Combining the CDR3 with reference TRBV18 and TRBJ2-7 gives the whole variable domain NAGVMQNPRHLVRRRGQEARLRCSPMKGHSHVYWYRQLPEEGLKFMVYLQKENIIDESGMPKERFSAEFPKEGPSILRIQQVVRGDSAAYFCASSPGGGAFDEQYFGPGTRLTVT.

The chain uses TRBV4-2 and TRBJ1-2, with D possibly matching TRBD1 (6 bases). The CDR3 spans 15 residues. V was pared by 0 bases and J by 4 bases, with 12 bases between. Looked up from germline, CDR1 is LGHNA and CDR2 is YNFKEQ. The CDR3 region has the DNA TGTGCCAGCAGCCAAGATTTGAGGGGGATCTATGGCTACACCTTC. It is translated as CASSQDLRGIYGYTF.

V is TRBV19 and J is TRBJ1-5; no definite D call. This CDR3 region has 12 residues. Germline assignment: CDR1 LNHDA and CDR2 SQIVND (reference sequence). V was shortened by 10 bases and J by 3 bases, with 10 bases between the two germline ends. The CDR3 sequence is CATEEANQPQHF. CDR3 nucleotide sequence: TGTGCCACCGAGGAGGCCAATCAGCCCCAGCATTTT.

The rearrangement joins TRBV6-1 to TRBJ1-2, with 9 bases identical to TRBD1. Germline trimming cut 5 bases from V and 6 bases from J; bases unmatched to any gene: 10. The CDR3 sequence is 15 residues long. Germline V gene sequence: CDR1 MNHNS, CDR2 SASEGT. The CDR3, as DNA: TGTGCCAGCAGTTCACAGGGGGCTTTAGGAAATGGCTACACCTTC. It is translated as CASSSQGALGNGYTF.

J is TRBJ1-5 and V is TRBV5-8, with 8 bases fitting TRBD1. V shed 1 base and J 2 bases; nucleotides not matched to a gene: 2. The CDR3 has 15 amino acids. Germline V gene lookup returns CDR1 SGHTS and CDR2 YDEGEE. The CDR3 bases are TGTGCCAGCAGCTTGCTGACAGGGGGCAATCAGCCCCAGCATTTT. Protein: CASSLLTGGNQPQHF.

This clone was detected only a few times. The chain carries TRBV6-1 and TRBJ1-5, with D tentatively TRBD1 (5 bases). Germline CDR1 is MNHNS and CDR2 is SASEGT. V was shortened by 7 bases and J by 5 bases, with 12 bases between the two germline ends. CDR3 length equals 13 residues. DNA for the CDR3: TGTGCCAGCACCTACGGGGGAGATCAGCCCCAGCATTTT. Encoded protein: CASTYGGDQPQHF.

The rearrangement uses TRBV11-2 and TRBJ2-7; 7 bases fit TRBD1. J gave up 0 bases and V 2 bases, and 4 bases lay outside the gene matches. The CDR3 has 15 amino acids. Germline V CDR1 and CDR2: SGHAT, FQNNGV. The CDR3 region is CASSLWAGGSYEQYF. The CDR3 region has the DNA TGTGCCAGCAGCTTATGGGCAGGGGGCTCCTACGAGCAGTACTTC.

This sequence joins TRBV2 and TRBJ2-2; the D is unclear. V was clipped by 0 bases and J by 3 bases, with 11 bases between them. There are 16 residues in the CDR3. Germline CDR1 is SNHLY and CDR2 is FYNNEI. CDR3 in DNA: TGTGCCAGCAGTGAAGCGCTGCAGAGAGACACCGGGGAGCTGTTTTTT. Amino acid sequence: CASSEALQRDTGELFF.

The CDR3 spells CASSPDPAQPQHF. CDR3 DNA sequence: TGTGCCAGTAGTCCAGACCCGGCCCAGCCCCAGCATTTT. The gene calls are TRBV19 and TRBJ1-5, with D unclear. Trimming shortened V by 5 bases and J by 7 bases, and 12 bases separated the two germline ends. Per the germline V gene, CDR1 is LNHDA and CDR2 is SQIVND (reference sequence). The CDR3 extends over 13 amino acids.

The chain joins TRBV27 to TRBJ2-1; D gene unclear. V was pared by 4 bases and J by 8 bases, with 18 bases between. CDR3 length: 15 amino acids. CDR1 is MNHEY and CDR2 is SMNVEV in the germline V gene (reference sequence). CDR3 in DNA: TGTGCCAGCAGTTCACCGACGATCTCTCGCGATGAGCAGTTCTTC. This encodes CASSSPTISRDEQFF.

V is TRBV10-2 and J is TRBJ2-7; 8 bases are shared with TRBD2. The CDR3 sequence is 14 residues long. Germline values: CDR1 WSHSY, CDR2 SAAADI. With 6 bases clipped from V and 0 bases from J, the junction kept 4 bases outside the gene matches. The CDR3, as DNA: TGCGCCAGCAGCGGGACTAGTTCCTCCTACGAGCAGTACTTC. It codes for CASSGTSSSYEQYF.

The chain links TRBV6-1 to TRBJ2-7; TRBD2 matches at 7 bases. CDR3 length equals 15 residues. V trimming: 2 bases; J trimming: 1 base; junction bases outside the gene matches: 5. The V gene's germline CDR1 is MNHNS and CDR2 SASEGT. The CDR3 sequence: CASSEQLADSYEQYF. DNA of the CDR3: TGTGCCAGCAGTGAACAGCTAGCGGATTCCTACGAGCAGTACTTC.

The chain uses TRBV28 and TRBJ2-7, with 12 bases lining up with TRBD2. The CDR3 is 15 residues long. Germline lookup yields CDR1 MDHEN and CDR2 SYDVKM. The junction had 12 bases not matched to a gene; V was cut back by 8 bases and J by 7 bases. CDR3 loop: CASSSRLAGGEEQYF. The CDR3 DNA sequence: TGTGCCAGCTCCTCGCGCCTAGCGGGAGGGGAAGAGCAGTACTTC.

The chain carries TRBV4-3 and TRBJ1-2; D uncertain. Germline V gives CDR1 LGHNA, CDR2 YSLEER. CDR3 length: 13 amino acids. Trimming left V 5 bases short and J 10 bases short, with 17 bases between. This CDR3 reads CASSSRRNSHYTF. The CDR3 coding sequence is TGCGCCAGCAGCTCCAGGCGTAACAGTCACTACACCTTC.

The CDR3 coding sequence is TGTGCCAGTAGGTTGGGTGGGATCGGGAATGAGCAGTTCTTC. Its translation: CASRLGGIGNEQFF. V gene TRBV19 combines with J gene TRBJ2-1; no firm D call. The germline V gene encodes CDR1 LNHDA and CDR2 SQIVND (reference sequence). There are 14 residues in the CDR3. Trimming pared 6 bases from V and 7 bases from J, leaving 16 bases between. Based on the CDR3 plus reference TRBV19 and TRBJ2-1, the full variable domain is DGGITQSPKYLFRKEGQNVTLSCEQNLNHDAMYWYRQDPGQGLRLIYYSQIVNDFQKGDIAEGYSVSREKKESFPLTVTSAQKNPTAFYLCASRLGGIGNEQFFGPGTRLTVL.

The gene calls are TRBV6-5 and TRBJ2-1, with D uncertain. Looked up from germline, CDR1 is MNHEY and CDR2 is SVGAGI. The ends were cut back, 5 bases at V and 0 bases at J, with 8 bases in the middle. CDR3 length equals 14 residues. The CDR3 nucleotides read TGTGCCAGCAGTCTGCCCGGCTCCTACAATGAGCAGTTCTTC. It encodes CASSLPGSYNEQFF.

The chain recombines TRBV5-6 with TRBJ2-5; a weak D match, TRBD1 (6 bases). This CDR3 comprises 16 residues. The germline V gene encodes CDR1 SGHDT and CDR2 YYEEEE. Deletions cut 0 bases from V and 1 base from J, with 13 bases between. The CDR3 DNA is TGTGCCAGCAGCTTGGTAGGACAGAAAACCCAAGAGACCCAGTACTTC. Translating gives CASSLVGQKTQETQYF.

A few counts support this clone. J is TRBJ2-6 and V is TRBV7-9; D unresolved. This CDR3 contains 16 residues. Germline values: CDR1 SEHNR, CDR2 FQNEAQ (reference sequence). The V gene lost 7 bases and the J gene lost 0 bases, with 13 bases spanning the gap. Here the CDR3 reads CASISLGNSGANVLTF. DNA of the CDR3: TGTGCCAGCATTTCCCTGGGAAACTCTGGGGCCAACGTCCTGACTTTC.

The chain carries TRBV7-8 and TRBJ2-7, with 12 bases that match TRBD2. The V gene's germline CDR1 is SGHVS and CDR2 FQNEAQ. V was clipped by 3 bases and J by 1 base; unmatched bases: 16. This CDR3 has 20 residues. The CDR3 sequence is CASSFGGRGTSGFPSYEQYF. The CDR3 nucleotides are TGTGCCAGCAGCTTCGGGGGGCGCGGGACTAGCGGGTTCCCGTCCTACGAGCAGTACTTC.

J is TRBJ2-7 and V is TRBV7-2, with D perhaps TRBD1 (5 bases). V was shortened by 1 base and J by 2 bases, with 18 bases between the two germline ends. CDR1 and CDR2 (germline): SGHTA, FQGNSA. The CDR3 runs 17 residues. CDR3 sequence: CASSLGLVDRETYEQYF. CDR3 nucleotides: TGTGCCAGCAGCTTAGGTCTTGTAGACAGAGAGACCTACGAGCAGTACTTC.

This sequence joins TRBV10-3 and TRBJ2-2; 8 bases are a match to TRBD2. This CDR3 spans 16 amino acids. The V gene's germline CDR1 is ENHRY and CDR2 SYGVKD. V lost 4 bases, J lost 0 bases, and 4 bases stayed unmatched. CDR3 loop: CAISGIAGPNTGELFF. The CDR3 nucleotides are TGTGCCATCAGTGGAATAGCGGGACCGAACACCGGGGAGCTGTTTTTT.

This clone was seen a handful of times. This rearrangement joins TRBV10-2 to TRBJ2-7; TRBD2 matches at 9 bases. The germline gives CDR1 WSHSY, CDR2 SAAADI. CDR3 length equals 11 residues. The ends lost 5 bases at V and 13 bases at J; junction bases unmatched: 6. CDR3 in amino acids: CASSSVAGVYF. In nucleotides, the CDR3 is TGCGCCAGCAGTTCGGTAGCGGGAGTTTACTTC.

This chain uses TRBV7-2 with TRBJ2-7, with D perhaps matching TRBD1 (5 bases). V gave up 6 bases and J gave up 4 bases, with 16 bases separating them. Looked up from germline, CDR1 is SGHTA and CDR2 is FQGNSA. This CDR3 is 14 amino acids long. CDR3 protein: CASSFSSGSYEQYF. The CDR3 bases are TGTGCCAGCAGTTTTTCCTCAGGGTCGTACGAGCAGTACTTC.

The chain links TRBV5-1 to TRBJ2-1, with TRBD2 identical over 7 bases. V lost 0 bases, J lost 0 bases, and 6 bases stayed unmatched. The CDR3 covers 17 residues. The germline V gene has CDR1 SGHRS and CDR2 YFSETQ. The CDR3 sequence: CASSLGPGRRSYNEQFF. CDR3 bases: TGCGCCAGCAGCTTGGGACCCGGGAGGCGCTCCTACAATGAGCAGTTCTTC.